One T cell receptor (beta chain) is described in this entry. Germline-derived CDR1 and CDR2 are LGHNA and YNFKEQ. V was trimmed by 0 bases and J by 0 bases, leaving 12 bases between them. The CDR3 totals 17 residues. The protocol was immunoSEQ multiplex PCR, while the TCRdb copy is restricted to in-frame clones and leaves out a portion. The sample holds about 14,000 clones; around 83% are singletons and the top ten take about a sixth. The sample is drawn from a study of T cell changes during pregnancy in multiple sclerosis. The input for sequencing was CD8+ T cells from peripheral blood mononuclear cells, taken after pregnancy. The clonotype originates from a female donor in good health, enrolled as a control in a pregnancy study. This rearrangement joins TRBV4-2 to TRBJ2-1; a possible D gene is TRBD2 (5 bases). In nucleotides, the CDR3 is TGTGCCAGCAGCCAAGATCGGCGGGCGGGCTCCTACAATGAGCAGTTCTTC. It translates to CASSQDRRAGSYNEQFF.